The 5 T cell receptor beta chains below come from one sample, sequenced in a study of cytomegalovirus exposure and HLA in healthy donors. PCR used 60 Vbeta primers and 13 Jbeta primers. Measured with immunoSEQ multiplex PCR; TCRdb has only the in-frame clones, and not every one. The sample includes about 160,000 clones, around nine tenths of them seen just once. Sequencing was done on a sample of PBMCs. The source of these receptors is a young woman in good health and CMV-seronegative.

This sequence joins TRBV18 and TRBJ2-1; 11 nucleotides match TRBD1. This CDR3 has 14 residues. Germline CDR1 reads KGHSH; CDR2 reads LQKENI. Trimming at V came to 4 bases and at J to 7 bases, leaving 3 bases not matched to a gene. The CDR3 is CASSRRDRGNEQFF. In DNA form, the CDR3 reads TGTGCCAGCTCACGCCGGGACAGGGGGAATGAGCAGTTCTTC. Looking up the rest from reference TRBV18 and TRBJ2-1 gives the full variable domain: NAGVMQNPRHLVRRRGQEARLRCSPMKGHSHVYWYRQLPEEGLKFMVYLQKENIIDESGMPKERFSAEFPKEGPSILRIQQVVRGDSAAYFCASSRRDRGNEQFFGPGTRLTVL.

The rearrangement joins TRBV20-1 to TRBJ2-7, with D possibly matching TRBD1 (5 bases). Per germline, CDR1 DFQATT and CDR2 SNEGSKA (reference sequence). The CDR3 loop spans 11 amino acids. Trimming took off 6 bases at V and 5 bases at J, with 11 bases between the two ends. CDR3 DNA: TGCAGTGCCGTCTCCAGGGACGAGCAGTACTTC. The encoded protein is CSAVSRDEQYF.

The chain couples TRBV5-5 to TRBJ2-4; TRBD2 matches at 7 bases. The V segment lost 0 bases and the J segment 6 bases; nucleotides outside the gene matches: 9. CDR3 length: 16 amino acids. Germline assignment: CDR1 SGHKS and CDR2 YYEKEE (reference sequence). The chain's CDR3 is CASSLAGTPGGNIQYF. The CDR3 DNA follows: TGTGCCAGCAGCTTGGCTGGGACCCCGGGGGGAAACATTCAGTACTTC.

The J gene is TRBJ1-5, the V gene TRBV7-2; D is uncertain. There are 14 residues in the CDR3. Germline V gene lookup returns CDR1 SGHTA and CDR2 FQGNSA. V lost 3 bases to trimming and J lost 2 bases, with 8 bases between them. Written as DNA, the CDR3 is TGTGCCAGCAGCTTTCGAGGAGGCAATCAGCCCCAGCATTTT. Translated: CASSFRGGNQPQHF.

The gene calls are TRBV7-6 and TRBJ2-1; 7 bases match TRBD2. There are 18 residues in the CDR3. Trimming at V came to 9 bases and at J to 0 bases, leaving 17 bases not matched to a gene. CDR1 SGHVS and CDR2 FNYEAQ come from the germline V gene. The CDR3 protein is CASRRGVGIGSSYNEQFF. The DNA of the CDR3 is TGTGCCAGTCGTCGGGGGGTTGGAATCGGAAGCTCCTACAATGAGCAGTTCTTC.